Included here is one TCR beta chain sequence, with context. Its antigen is not yet known. No base-level quality is on record; no much larger clone is a single base apart. TCRbeta CDR3 regions were amplified from genomic DNA using the immunoSEQ Assay, a bias-controlled multiplex PCR. Regarding the original processing steps: The number of nucleated cells in each sample was estimated from the amplification of reference gene primers within the assay. To quantify the absolute abundance of each unique TCRbeta CDR3 rearrangement, sequence reads were collapsed and filtered. Productive Simpson clonality was computed per sample as the square root of Simpson's diversity index over productive rearrangements. Imported from immuneACCESS, the table was reduced by TCRdb to in-frame sequences with V and J called. These copies leave out some clones; in studies compared against another copy, an unresolved V gene accounts for under half, and the cause of the remainder is not known. V and J calls and clone size come straight from that table; D and trimming were deduced from the DNA. The sample table holds a few hundred thousand clones, of which 89% were seen once. About 12% of the sample is in the top ten clones.

The source of the sample is a study of blood T cell repertoires in COVID-19 (TCRdb year 2020). Notes on the research overall: The collaborator samples originated in the United States, Italy and Spain and spanned the acute and convalescent phases of COVID-19. The dataset comprised deeply sampled blood TCRbeta repertoires from subjects exposed to, actively infected with, or recovered from COVID-19. Where available, HLA class I and class II types were taken from metadata supplied by the sample provider and were not determined by assay-based typing. Nearly every sample came with metadata listing a de-identified subject ID, COVID-19 status, age in years and sex. The repertoires were released in a freely available public database intended as a resource for research on the immune response to SARS-CoV-2. Samples came from the ongoing ImmuneRACE study (first 160 participants) plus 1,254 subjects from 6 global collaborators. The material from the prospective study consisted of cDNA or gDNA derived from T cells, B-cell-depleted T cells, or PBMCs. Overall results and qualifications from the work: Clinical and demographic metadata were provided uncurated, with the amount varying by source and participant.

CDR1 and CDR2 (LNHDA, SQIVND) derive from the germline V gene (reference sequence). The CDR3 runs 15 amino acids, cysteine and phenylalanine included. Only the CDR3 DNA is retained, 45 bases long and in frame from the first base. Relative to germline, V is missing 5 bases and J is missing 3 bases, with 9 bases of the junction outside any gene match. Whole blood was collected in K2EDTA tubes by collaborating institutions according to the institutions' own protocols. For TCRbeta analysis, collaborators shipped samples in one of three forms: frozen whole blood, isolated PBMCs, or DNA extracted from either of those sample types.

This receptor was taken from a woman in her sixties with acute or convalescent COVID-19. The sequenced material came from peripheral blood. In this chain, TRBV19 is recombined with TRBJ2-7; 8 nucleotides in the junction match TRBD2. In nucleotide form, the sequence is TGTGCCAGTAGTGTTGCTAGCGGGCGAGGCTACGAGCAGTACTTC. This codes for CASSVASGRGYEQYF.